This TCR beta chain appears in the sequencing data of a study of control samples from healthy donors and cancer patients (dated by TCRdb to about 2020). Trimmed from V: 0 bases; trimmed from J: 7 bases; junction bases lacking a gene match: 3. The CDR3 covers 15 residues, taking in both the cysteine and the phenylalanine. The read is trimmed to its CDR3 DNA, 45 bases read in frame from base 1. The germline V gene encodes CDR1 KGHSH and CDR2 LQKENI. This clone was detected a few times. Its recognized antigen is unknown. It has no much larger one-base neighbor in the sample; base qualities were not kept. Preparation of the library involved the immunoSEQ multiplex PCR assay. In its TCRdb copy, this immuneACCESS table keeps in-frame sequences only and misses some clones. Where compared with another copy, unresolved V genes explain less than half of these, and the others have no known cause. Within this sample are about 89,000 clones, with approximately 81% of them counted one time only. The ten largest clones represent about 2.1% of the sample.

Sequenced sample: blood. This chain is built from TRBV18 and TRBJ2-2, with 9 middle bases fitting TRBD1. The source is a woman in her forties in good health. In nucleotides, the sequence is TGTGCCAGCTCACCACCGACAGGGGGAATCGGGGAGCTGTTTTTT. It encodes CASSPPTGGIGELFF.